The rows below give T cell receptor beta chains drawn from one sample of a study of blood T cell repertoires in COVID-19. Sequencing was performed with immunoSEQ multiplex PCR; in TCRdb, only in-frame clones are kept and a portion is missing. Here the sample spans 150,000 or so clones, about 87% being singletons. The source material was peripheral blood. These receptors were obtained from a woman aged 70-85 years with COVID-19, enrolled during active disease. Both conserved end residues are part of each CDR3. The D gene is left open where the match is weak.

>TRBD2|TRBV7-9
CASSPSSGGIGELFF
>TRBD1|TRBV4-2
CASSQLQLGDRSVAIYF
>TRBD1|TRBV5-1
CASSLDPSGGSEKLFF
>NA|TRBV4-2
CASSQEYRTVQETQYF
>NA|TRBV28
CASSPRADSYNEQFF
>TRBD2|TRBV5-1
CASSPQAGGPYEQFF
>TRBD1|TRBV2
CASSEIAGGPYGYTF
>TRBD1|TRBV10-3
CAISEGGQGARGGNTEAFF
>TRBD2|TRBV7-3
CASSPSGGAYEQYF
>TRBD1|TRBV7-9
CASSPQGARETAEAFF
>TRBD1|TRBV5-1
CASSLGPPSWTGRDNEQFF
>TRBD2|TRBV6-6
CASGTSGSNTGELFF
>NA|TRBV3-1/TRBV3-2
CASSQYGQMNTGELFF
>TRBD2|TRBV7-2
CASRSISGRYTDTQYF
>TRBD1|TRBV7-8
CASSPQSTGGNTGELFF
>TRBD1|TRBV11-2
CASDSTGGKIGELFF
>NA|TRBV28
CASSWPGLGNRNQPQHF